This T cell receptor beta chain appears in the sequencing data of a study of blood T cell repertoires in COVID-19. Per the original data handling: Reference gene primers were amplified, and this amplification served to estimate nucleated cell counts. Produced via immunoSEQ multiplex PCR; TCRdb's table is partial and in-frame only. V, J and clone size derive from that table, while D and trimming were established from the DNA sequence. The repertoire consists of about 370,000 clones, with around 89% occurring once and the leading ten covering roughly 1%. The junction had 5 bases not matched to a gene; V was cut back by 5 bases and J by 5 bases. The V gene's germline CDR1 is SEHNR and CDR2 FQNEAQ (reference sequence). The CDR3 is 14 amino acids. Individuals aged roughly 18 to 90 years were recruited from about two dozen US areas.

The chain joins TRBV7-9 to TRBJ1-1; TRBD1 matches at 10 bases. The receptor was derived from a man younger than 35 who had recovered from COVID-19. Sequenced sample: PBMCs or T cells enriched from blood (not recorded which). The CDR3 sequence is CASSPGQGWTEAFF. CDR3 coding DNA: TGTGCCAGCAGCCCGGGACAGGGGTGGACTGAAGCTTTCTTT. Full variable domain (outside the CDR3, taken from reference TRBV7-9 and TRBJ1-1): DTGVSQNPRHKITKRGQNVTFRCDPISEHNRLYWYRQTLGQGPEFLTYFQNEAQLEKSRLLSDRFSAERPKGSFSTLEIQRTEQGDSAMYLCASSPGQGWTEAFFGQGTRLTVV.